This TCR beta chain was sequenced for a study of T cells after yellow fever vaccination. In its sample, this clonotype was seen many times. Its antigen remains unknown. V was pared by 2 bases and J by 12 bases, with 15 bases between. The CDR3 extends over 12 amino acids. Germline V gives CDR1 SGHKS, CDR2 YYEKEE (reference sequence). UMIs were added to TCR cDNA along with a universal primer site when it was made by 5'RACE template switching. TCRdb ran MiXCR on the 5' RACE reads and lists one entry per CDR3 protein. The sample consists of about 260,000 distinct CDR3 sequences, approximately 3.8% of them appearing once. Study-wide points: Of the clonotypes, a small share occurred in both CD4 and CD8 compartments.

The source is a man aged 18 to 29 who received the YFV17D yellow fever vaccine. Material: PBMCs, obtained 15 days after the yellow fever booster vaccination. The chain is built from TRBV5-5 and TRBJ2-7; the D gene could be TRBD1 or TRBD2 (5 bases each). The CDR3 protein is CASSFRDAGMYV. As DNA, the CDR3 is TGTGCCAGCAGCTTCCGGGACGCCGGAATGTACGTC.